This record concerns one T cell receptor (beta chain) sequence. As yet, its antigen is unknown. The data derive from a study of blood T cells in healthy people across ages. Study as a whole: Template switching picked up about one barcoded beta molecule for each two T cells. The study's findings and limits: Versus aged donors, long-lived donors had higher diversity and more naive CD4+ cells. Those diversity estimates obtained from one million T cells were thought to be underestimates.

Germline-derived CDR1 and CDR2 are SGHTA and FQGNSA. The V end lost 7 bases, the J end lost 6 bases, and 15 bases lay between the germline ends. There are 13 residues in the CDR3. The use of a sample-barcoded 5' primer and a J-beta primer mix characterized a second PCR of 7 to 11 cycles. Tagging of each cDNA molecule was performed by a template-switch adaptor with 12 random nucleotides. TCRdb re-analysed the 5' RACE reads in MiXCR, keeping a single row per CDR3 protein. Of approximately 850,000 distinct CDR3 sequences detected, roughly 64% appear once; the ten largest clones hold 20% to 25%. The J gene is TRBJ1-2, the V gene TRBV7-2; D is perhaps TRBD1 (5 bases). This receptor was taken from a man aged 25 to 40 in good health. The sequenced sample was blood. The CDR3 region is CASTLVGGDGYTF. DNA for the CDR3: TGTGCCAGCACCTTGGTTGGGGGGGATGGCTACACCTTC.